This T cell receptor beta chain is drawn from a study of blood T cell repertoires in COVID-19. Original processing methods: Reference gene primer amplification yielded estimated nucleated cell counts. The repertoire was sequenced with immunoSEQ multiplex PCR; TCRdb's copy has only in-frame clones and lacks some. D and trimming were read from the DNA, whereas the V and J calls and clone size are those reported in that table. The table records about 190,000 clones, 84% of them present only once. V lost 1 base to trimming and J lost 5 bases, with 14 bases between them. Per the germline V gene, CDR1 is LNHDA and CDR2 is SQIVND (reference sequence). CDR3 length: 15 residues.

The chain recombines TRBV19 with TRBJ1-2; possibly TRBD1 for D (6 bases). This clonotype originated in a woman aged 25 to 39 who had recovered from COVID-19. The sequenced sample was PBMCs or T cells enriched from blood (not recorded which). This CDR3 reads CASSIGGGVRYGYTF. The CDR3 DNA reads TGTGCCAGTAGTATAGGGGGGGGCGTCAGATATGGCTACACCTTC.